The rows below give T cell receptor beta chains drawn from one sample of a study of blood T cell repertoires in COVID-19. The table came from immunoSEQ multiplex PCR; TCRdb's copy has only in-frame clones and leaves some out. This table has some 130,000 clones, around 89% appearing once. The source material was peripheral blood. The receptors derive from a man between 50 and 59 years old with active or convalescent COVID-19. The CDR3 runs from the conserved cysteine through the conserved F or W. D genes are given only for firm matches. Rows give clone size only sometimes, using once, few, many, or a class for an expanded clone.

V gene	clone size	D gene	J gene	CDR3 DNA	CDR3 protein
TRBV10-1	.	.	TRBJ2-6	TGCGCCAGCAGTGAGTCGGGGCTCTCTGGGGCCAACGTCCTGACTTTC	CASSESGLSGANVLTF
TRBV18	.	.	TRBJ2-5	TGTGCCAGCTCACCATTCGGGGTTCCAGAGACCCAGTACTTC	CASSPFGVPETQYF
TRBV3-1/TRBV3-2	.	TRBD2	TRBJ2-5	TGTGCCAGCAGTTCTAGCGGGTGTGGTAAAGAGACCCAGTACTTC	CASSSSGCGKETQYF
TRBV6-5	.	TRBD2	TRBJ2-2	TGTGCCAGCAGGACTACTAGCGGAGACACCGGGGAGCTGTTTTTT	CASRTTSGDTGELFF
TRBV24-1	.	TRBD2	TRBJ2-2	TGTGCCACCAGTGATTTGCGACTAGCGGGAACCGGGGAGCTGTTTTTT	CATSDLRLAGTGELFF
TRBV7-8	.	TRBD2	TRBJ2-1	TGTGCCAGCAGCTTGATGACTAGCGGCGTCTACAATGAGCAGTTCTTC	CASSLMTSGVYNEQFF
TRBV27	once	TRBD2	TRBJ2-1	TGTGCCAGCAGTTTAGGCCTAGCGGGGTACAATGAGCAGTTCTTC	CASSLGLAGYNEQFF
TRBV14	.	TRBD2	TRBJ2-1	TGTGCCAGCAGCCTGGGACTAGCGGACTACAATGAGCAGTTCTTC	CASSLGLADYNEQFF
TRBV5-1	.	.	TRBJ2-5	TGCGCCAGCACTAGAACAGGGTCGGGGGGAGAGACCCAGTACTTC	CASTRTGSGGETQYF
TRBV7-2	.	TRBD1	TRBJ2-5	TGTGCCAGCAGCCGGACAGGGGAAATAGAGACCCAGTACTTC	CASSRTGEIETQYF
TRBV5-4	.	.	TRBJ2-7	TGTGCCAGCAGCTTTGACAGGTCCTACGAGCAGTACTTC	CASSFDRSYEQYF
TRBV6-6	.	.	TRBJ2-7	TGTGCCAGCACCGGACAGCTCAACTACGAGCAGTACTTC	CASTGQLNYEQYF
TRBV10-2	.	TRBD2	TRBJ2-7	TGCGCCAGCAGTGATGGGACTAGTGTCTCCGAGCAGTACTTC	CASSDGTSVSEQYF
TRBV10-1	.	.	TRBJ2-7	TGCGCCAGCAGTGTTGACAGTACCTACGAGCAGTACTTC	CASSVDSTYEQYF
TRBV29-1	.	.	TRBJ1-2	TGCAGCGTTGAAGACCCCCCAGGTGAACCTTTTGGCTACACCTTC	CSVEDPPGEPFGYTF
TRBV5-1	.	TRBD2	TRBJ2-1	TGCGCCAGCAGCCTAATAGCGGGAGTTAGCAATGAGCAGTTCTTC	CASSLIAGVSNEQFF
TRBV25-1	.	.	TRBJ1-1	TGTGCCAGCAGCGAAATTCAGAAAGGGGGTGCGAACACTGAAGCTTTCTTT	CASSEIQKGGANTEAFF
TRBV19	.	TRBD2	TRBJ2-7	TGTGCCAGTAGTAACGCGGGAGGTATCTACGAGCAGTACTTC	CASSNAGGIYEQYF
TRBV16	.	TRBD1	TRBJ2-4	TGTGCCAGCAGCCAATATCCGACAAGGGGGCCCAAAAACATTCAGTACTTC	CASSQYPTRGPKNIQYF
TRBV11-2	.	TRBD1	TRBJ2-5	TGTGCCAGCAGCACAGGGGTCCAAGAGACCCAGTACTTC	CASSTGVQETQYF
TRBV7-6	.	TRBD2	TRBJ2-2	TGTGCCAGCAGCTTGAAGCGGGTCGGGAGGTTCAGCGGGGAGCTGTTTTTT	CASSLKRVGRFSGELFF
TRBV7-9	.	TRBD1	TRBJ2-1	TGTGCCAGCAGCTTAGAGGAGGTGACAGGGCTGTACAATGAGCAGTTCTTC	CASSLEEVTGLYNEQFF
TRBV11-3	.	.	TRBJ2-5	TGTGCCAGCAGCCTAGATTTCGGTCCCCAAGAGACCCAGTACTTC	CASSLDFGPQETQYF
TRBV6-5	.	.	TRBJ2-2	TGTGCCAGCAATCCCCCAGGGTATCGGACCGGGGAGCTGTTTTTT	CASNPPGYRTGELFF
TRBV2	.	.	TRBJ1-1	TGTGCCACCACAGGGATCCGAGACACTGAAGCTTTCTTT	CATTGIRDTEAFF
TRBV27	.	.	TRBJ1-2	TGTGCCAGCAGTTACGGGGGGGCTCTCTATGGCTACACCTTC	CASSYGGALYGYTF
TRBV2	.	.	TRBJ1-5	TGTGCCAGCACCGGGGGGGCCAATCAGCCCCAGCATTTT	CASTGGANQPQHF
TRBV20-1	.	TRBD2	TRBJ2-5	TGCAGTGCAACTAGCGTGGAGACCCAGTACTTC	CSATSVETQYF
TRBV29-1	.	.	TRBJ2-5	TGCAGCGTCGCTGAGAGGGGAGGAGAGACCCAGTACTTC	CSVAERGGETQYF